One sample yielded the 17 T cell receptor beta chains listed below, sequenced in a study of blood T cell repertoires in COVID-19. Generated by immunoSEQ multiplex PCR, the TCRdb table keeps only in-frame clones and is missing some. The sample has about 180,000 clones; around 86% are singletons. The sequenced sample consisted of peripheral blood. The source is a woman in her twenties or thirties with active or convalescent COVID-19.

This chain links TRBV7-2 with TRBJ1-3; D gene uncertain. The V gene's germline CDR1 is SGHTA and CDR2 FQGNSA. V was clipped by 5 bases and J by 0 bases, with 5 bases between them. The CDR3 has 13 amino acids. The CDR3 region has the DNA TGTGCCAGCAGCGCAGTCTCTGGAAACACCATATATTTT. As protein: CASSAVSGNTIYF. The full variable domain, with the rest looked up from reference TRBV7-2 and TRBJ1-3, is GAGVSQSPSNKVTEKGKDVELRCDPISGHTALYWYRQSLGQGLEFLIYFQGNSAPDKSGLPSDRFSAERTGGSVSTLTIQRTQQEDSAVYLCASSAVSGNTIYFGEGSWLTVV.

Only one count was recorded for this clone. CDR3 nucleotides: TGCAGCGTTGAAGATAGCGGGGGGCCGAACACTGAAGCTTTCTTT. It translates to CSVEDSGGPNTEAFF. V gene TRBV29-1 combines with J gene TRBJ1-1; the D gene is possibly TRBD1 (6 bases). CDR3 length: 15 residues. V was clipped by 0 bases and J by 1 base, with 12 bases between them. Germline V lookup: CDR1 SQVTM, CDR2 ANQGSEA.

The rearrangement uses TRBV4-2 and TRBJ2-5, with a tentative D call TRBD2 (7 bases). The germline V and J ends were trimmed by 4 bases and 0 bases, with 15 bases remaining between them. CDR1 LGHNA and CDR2 YNFKEQ come from the germline V gene. The CDR3 is made up of 16 amino acids. Here the CDR3 reads CASSPAGGGYQETQYF. The CDR3 region has the DNA TGTGCCAGCAGCCCAGCTGGGGGGGGCTACCAAGAGACCCAGTACTTC.

The V call is TRBV10-1, the J call TRBJ2-3, with TRBD2 matching 10 bases. This CDR3 contains 15 residues. Germline-derived CDR1 and CDR2 are WNHNN and SYGVQD (reference sequence). The ends lost 4 bases at V and 3 bases at J; junction bases unmatched: 4. CDR3 residues: CASSARTSGTDTQYF. The CDR3 coding sequence is TGCGCCAGCAGTGCCCGGACTAGCGGTACAGATACGCAGTATTTT.

The chain employs TRBV21-1 and TRBJ2-3; TRBD2 is the table's D call, not checked against the DNA. TRBV21-1 is flagged as a pseudogene. The CDR3 is made up of 19 amino acids. CDR3 DNA: TGTGCCAGCAGCAAAACCGGGACTAGCGGGAGGGCCGGCACAGATACGCAGTATTTT. Residues: CASSKTGTSGRAGTDTQYF.

This chain connects TRBV7-9 to TRBJ2-3; D possibly corresponds to TRBD2 (6 bases). The CDR3 has 14 residues. The germline gives CDR1 SEHNR, CDR2 FQNEAQ (reference sequence). The ends were cut back, 5 bases at V and 4 bases at J, with 13 bases in the middle. The CDR3 nucleotides read TGTGCCAGCAGCGCCTATGGAGGGGCAGATACGCAGTATTTT. This gives the protein CASSAYGGADTQYF.

This clone was detected a few times. J is TRBJ2-1 and V is TRBV6-5, with TRBD1 matching over 7 bases. Germline CDR1 reads MNHEY; CDR2 reads SVGAGI. The CDR3 sequence is 15 residues long. V shed 4 bases and J 5 bases; nucleotides not matched to a gene: 8. The CDR3 here is CASSFTRDSNNEQFF. The CDR3 nucleotides read TGTGCCAGCAGTTTTACCCGGGACAGTAACAATGAGCAGTTCTTC.

V is TRBV4-1 and J is TRBJ2-1; 7 bases map to TRBD1. The CDR3 extends over 16 amino acids. Trimming cost V 1 base and J 0 bases; bases outside gene matches: 3. Germline V lookup: CDR1 MGHRA, CDR2 YSYEKL. The CDR3 DNA is TGCGCCAGCAGCCAAGTGGGACAGAGCTCCTACAATGAGCAGTTCTTC. It encodes CASSQVGQSSYNEQFF.

This clone has just one count. The J gene is TRBJ2-1, the V gene TRBV29-1; 10 nucleotides line up with TRBD2. V lost 4 bases to trimming and J lost 6 bases; unmatched junction nucleotides: 15. Germline assignment: CDR1 SQVTM and CDR2 ANQGSEA. This CDR3 spans 17 amino acids. Here the CDR3 DNA reads TGCAGCGTTGTCGGGTTAGCGGGAGGCCCACACGTCAATGAGCAGTTCTTC. Translated: CSVVGLAGGPHVNEQFF.

The chain links TRBV19 to TRBJ1-5, with D possibly being TRBD1 (5 bases). The CDR3 spans 15 residues. The germline V gene has CDR1 LNHDA and CDR2 SQIVND (reference sequence). The ends were cut back, 2 bases at V and 2 bases at J, with 10 bases in the middle. CDR3 DNA sequence: TGTGCCAGTAGTATACGCAGGGTAGGCAATCAGCCCCAGCATTTT. As protein: CASSIRRVGNQPQHF.

The chain employs TRBV30 and TRBJ2-1; 8 bases agree with TRBD2. Trimming at V came to 4 bases and at J to 7 bases, leaving 9 bases not matched to a gene. This CDR3 comprises 14 residues. Germline CDR1 is GTSNPN and CDR2 is SVGIG (reference sequence). CDR3 in DNA: TGTGCCTGGACAAGCGGGGGCCTGGGGAATGAGCAGTTCTTC. It specifies CAWTSGGLGNEQFF.

This clone was detected a few times. The chain has TRBV9 and TRBJ1-2; weak D call: TRBD1 (5 bases). The CDR3 is 15 amino acids. Germline CDR1 SGDLS, CDR2 YYNGEE. V was clipped by 0 bases and J by 1 base, with 10 bases between them. The CDR3 region has the DNA TGTGCCAGCAGCGTAGTGGCAGGGTTTAACTATGGCTACACCTTC. This codes for CASSVVAGFNYGYTF.

The gene calls are TRBV19 and TRBJ1-1; D gene ambiguous. CDR1 is LNHDA, CDR2 SQIVND, per germline (reference sequence). The CDR3 runs to 14 residues. Trimming pared 7 bases from V and 7 bases from J, leaving 19 bases between. CDR3 bases: TGTGCCAGTAACTATCGCGTCCGTTCCAATGAAGCTTTCTTT. Translated, it gives CASNYRVRSNEAFF.

The genes are TRBV7-8 and TRBJ2-2, with a possible D match to TRBD2 (6 bases). The V and J ends lost 0 bases and 5 bases respectively, with 16 bases between them. Germline V gene sequence: CDR1 SGHVS, CDR2 FQNEAQ. The CDR3 has 17 amino acids. The CDR3 region is CASSLAGLRRGTGELFF. CDR3 nucleotides: TGTGCCAGCAGCTTAGCGGGACTCCGGAGAGGGACCGGGGAGCTGTTTTTT.

This clone was found once. The J gene is TRBJ1-5, the V gene TRBV12-3 or TRBV12-4; D is possibly TRBD1 (6 bases). V was pared by 4 bases and J by 3 bases, with 7 bases between. The CDR3 totals 13 residues. CDR3 sequence: CASSWDNNQPQHF. CDR3 DNA: TGTGCCAGCAGTTGGGACAACAATCAGCCCCAGCATTTT.

J is TRBJ1-1 and V is TRBV2; 7 bases match TRBD1. The CDR3 consists of 15 residues. Trimming took 3 bases from V and 9 from J; bases not matched to a gene: 13. From germline, CDR1 is SNHLY and CDR2 FYNNEI. CDR3 region: CASSDGLLNRGKAFF. Here the CDR3 DNA reads TGTGCCAGCAGTGACGGCCTCCTTAACAGGGGCAAAGCTTTCTTT. Looking up the rest from reference TRBV2 and TRBJ1-1 gives the full variable domain: EPEVTQTPSHQVTQMGQEVILRCVPISNHLYFYWYRQILGQKVEFLVSFYNNEISEKSEIFDDQFSVERPDGSNFTLKIRSTKLEDSAMYFCASSDGLLNRGKAFFGQGTRLTVV.

The V call is TRBV6-2 or TRBV6-3, the J call TRBJ1-1, with a possible D match to TRBD1 (5 bases). Between the trimmed V and J ends, which lost 3 bases and 3 bases, there was a span of 11 bases. Germline loops: CDR1 MNHEY, CDR2 SVGEGT. The CDR3 spans 14 residues. The CDR3 nucleotides read TGTGCCAGCAGTTATGGATCAGGGTACACTGAAGCTTTCTTT. Its translation: CASSYGSGYTEAFF.